The next 20 T cell receptor beta chains were all read from a single sample in a study of OX40 agonist ivuxolimab in advanced cancers. Profiling relied on immunoSEQ multiplex PCR, and the TCRdb table lists in-frame clones only, not all of them. The repertoire holds fewer than 120,000 clones, approximately 89% seen once, with about 0.25% in the top ten. This specimen consisted of CD4+ or CD8+ T cells sorted from blood, obtained in a trial of the OX40 agonist ivuxolimab. All receptors come from an adult with an advanced solid tumor such as melanoma, head and neck, liver or kidney cancer.

This chain links TRBV15 with TRBJ2-2; no definite D call. The length of the CDR3 is 13 residues. CDR1 and CDR2 (germline): LNHNV, YYDKDF (reference sequence). Trimming left V 8 bases short and J 4 bases short, with 11 bases between. The CDR3 loop is CATGVLITGELFF. CDR3 coding DNA: TGTGCCACCGGTGTCCTGATCACCGGGGAGCTGTTTTTT.

This chain uses TRBV6-1 with TRBJ2-4; 8 nucleotides match TRBD1. V gave up 6 bases and J gave up 4 bases; unmatched junction bases: 8. The V gene's germline CDR1 is MNHNS and CDR2 SASEGT. The CDR3 consists of 15 residues. The CDR3 DNA reads TGTGCCAGCAGATTCAGGGGGCCGGAGAAAAACATTCAGTACTTC. Translation gives CASRFRGPEKNIQYF.

This clone occurred once. The chain employs TRBV7-8 and TRBJ1-5, with TRBD1 identical over 7 bases. Germline assignment: CDR1 SGHVS and CDR2 FQNEAQ. The junction had 12 bases not matched to a gene; V was cut back by 4 bases and J by 3 bases. The CDR3 consists of 17 residues. For the CDR3, the DNA is TGTGCCAGCAGCTATGCTTCAGGGAAGGGGGCCAATCAGCCCCAGCATTTT. Translated: CASSYASGKGANQPQHF.

The V call is TRBV30, the J call TRBJ1-4, with D hard to call. Germline CDR1 GTSNPN, CDR2 SVGIG (reference sequence). V lost 0 bases and J lost 3, with 5 bases in between. CDR3 length: 13 residues. This CDR3 reads CAWSVTSNEKLFF. Here the CDR3 DNA reads TGTGCCTGGAGTGTGACCTCTAATGAAAAACTGTTTTTT.

This clone appeared a single time. This chain links TRBV7-6 with TRBJ2-5; no firm D call. CDR1 is SGHVS and CDR2 is FNYEAQ in the germline V gene. V was trimmed by 5 bases and J by 1 base, leaving 2 bases between them. The CDR3 totals 11 residues. The CDR3 reads CASSRQETQYF. CDR3 DNA: TGTGCCAGCAGCCGCCAAGAGACCCAGTACTTC.

The chain recombines TRBV7-8 with TRBJ1-1, with no clear D. CDR1 is SGHVS, CDR2 FQNEAQ, per germline. With 0 bases removed from V and 6 bases from J, the gap between germline ends came to 2 bases. This CDR3 spans 11 amino acids. CDR3 amino acids: CASSLASEAFF. The DNA for the CDR3 is TGTGCCAGCAGCTTAGCATCTGAAGCTTTCTTT.

This chain joins TRBV7-9 and TRBJ2-5; D ambiguous. This CDR3 comprises 16 residues. Trimming took off 2 bases at V and 0 bases at J, with 13 bases between the two ends. Per the germline V gene, CDR1 is SEHNR and CDR2 is FQNEAQ (reference sequence). The CDR3 nucleotides read TGTGCCAGCAGCTTAACCGGCGAAAACTACCAAGAGACCCAGTACTTC. Its protein product is CASSLTGENYQETQYF. The whole variable domain, remainder taken from reference TRBV7-9 and TRBJ2-5, is DTGVSQNPRHKITKRGQNVTFRCDPISEHNRLYWYRQTLGQGPEFLTYFQNEAQLEKSRLLSDRFSAERPKGSFSTLEIQRTEQGDSAMYLCASSLTGENYQETQYFGPGTRLLVL.

The chain has TRBV4-1 and TRBJ2-5, with 8 bases fitting TRBD2. The CDR3 runs 18 residues. Germline trimming cut 0 bases from V and 0 bases from J; bases unmatched to any gene: 9. Germline V gene data show CDR1 as MGHRA and CDR2 as YSYEKL. Written as DNA, the CDR3 is TGCGCCAGCAGCCAAGAGGTACTAGCGGTTGCCAACCAAGAGACCCAGTACTTC. It specifies CASSQEVLAVANQETQYF.

The chain recombines TRBV28 with TRBJ1-2, with TRBD1 as a possible D gene (6 bases). The CDR3 totals 14 residues. Per the germline V gene, CDR1 is MDHEN and CDR2 is SYDVKM. V was clipped by 7 bases and J by 8 bases, with 20 bases between them. The CDR3 coding sequence is TGTGCCAGCACCTCTGGGGGCACTCCGCTCGGCTACACCTTC. As protein: CASTSGGTPLGYTF.

In the case of this clone: Additional DNA sequences in this sample encode the identical CDR3. The chain couples TRBV19 to TRBJ2-5, with D uncertain. Germline V gene data show CDR1 as LNHDA and CDR2 as SQIVND (reference sequence). This CDR3 comprises 13 residues. V was pared by 3 bases and J by 2 bases, with 7 bases between. CDR3 loop: CASSIARQETQYF. In nucleotides, the CDR3 is TGTGCCAGTAGTATTGCCAGGCAAGAGACCCAGTACTTC. Filled out from reference TRBV19 and TRBJ2-5, the complete variable domain reads DGGITQSPKYLFRKEGQNVTLSCEQNLNHDAMYWYRQDPGQGLRLIYYSQIVNDFQKGDIAEGYSVSREKKESFPLTVTSAQKNPTAFYLCASSIARQETQYFGPGTRLLVL.

V gene TRBV30 combines with J gene TRBJ1-2; D gene uncertain. V lost 1 base and J lost 7, with 10 bases in between. The length of the CDR3 is 12 residues. Germline-derived CDR1 and CDR2 are GTSNPN and SVGIG (reference sequence). CDR3 nucleotide sequence: TGTGCCTGGAGTGGGGAGATCAGTGGCTACACCTTC. As protein: CAWSGEISGYTF.

This chain uses TRBV6-5 with TRBJ1-1; 7 positions match TRBD1. J gave up 0 bases and V 6 bases, and 4 bases lay outside the gene matches. This CDR3 spans 14 amino acids. Germline loops: CDR1 MNHEY, CDR2 SVGAGI. DNA of the CDR3: TGTGCCAGCAGGGTGGGACAGCTGAACACTGAAGCTTTCTTT. This codes for CASRVGQLNTEAFF.

The chain is built from TRBV4-2 and TRBJ1-3; possible D gene TRBD1, 6 bases. Trimming removed 6 bases at V and 2 bases at J, with 23 bases between. Germline V CDR1 and CDR2: LGHNA, YNFKEQ. The CDR3 is 18 residues long. The DNA for the CDR3 is TGTGCCAGCAGACCCGTCCCTACGGAGGGGGGGACTGGAAACACCATATATTTT. Translating it yields CASRPVPTEGGTGNTIYF.

This clone was seen a handful of times. The chain couples TRBV28 to TRBJ2-1; 7 nucleotides align to TRBD2. Germline lookup yields CDR1 MDHEN and CDR2 SYDVKM. The CDR3 spans 15 residues. V dropped 5 bases and J dropped 5; count of bases not matched to a gene: 9. The CDR3: CASSPRASGNNEQFF. For the CDR3, the DNA is TGTGCCAGCAGTCCCCGGGCTAGCGGAAACAATGAGCAGTTCTTC.

The chain uses TRBV7-2 and TRBJ1-2; D perhaps matches TRBD1 (5 bases). This CDR3 region has 14 residues. The germline CDR1 and CDR2 sequences are SGHTA and FQGNSA. V was pared by 0 bases and J by 8 bases, with 13 bases between. The CDR3 protein is CASSLALAGQGYTF. CDR3 DNA sequence: TGTGCCAGCAGCTTAGCGCTTGCAGGGCAAGGCTACACCTTC.

This clone was seen just once. The chain has TRBV5-1 and TRBJ1-1; 9 nucleotides agree with TRBD1. The CDR3 has 14 residues. Losses at the gene ends were 3 bases for V and 6 bases for J; bases not matched to a gene: 6. Germline CDR1 reads SGHRS; CDR2 reads YFSETQ. As DNA, the CDR3 is TGCGCCAGCAGCTGGGACAGGGAAGAGCCTGAAGCTTTCTTT. It encodes CASSWDREEPEAFF.

The rearrangement links TRBV5-8 to TRBJ1-5, with TRBD1 as a possible D gene (5 bases). V was cut by 5 bases and J by 2 bases, with 14 bases left in between. From germline, CDR1 is SGHTS and CDR2 YDEGEE. The CDR3 totals 15 residues. CDR3 region: CASSSTGGGNQPQHF. Here the CDR3 DNA reads TGTGCCAGCAGTTCTACCGGGGGTGGCAATCAGCCCCAGCATTTT. The full variable domain, with the rest looked up from reference TRBV5-8 and TRBJ1-5, is EAGVTQSPTHLIKTRGQQATLRCSPISGHTSVYWYQQALGLGLQFLLWYDEGEERNRGNFPPRFSGRQFPNYSSELNVNALELEDSALYLCASSSTGGGNQPQHFGDGTRLSIL.

The V gene is TRBV9, the J gene TRBJ2-1, with D possibly TRBD2 on 5 matching bases. Trimming left V 2 bases short and J 6 bases short, with 9 bases between. CDR3 length: 13 residues. CDR1 SGDLS and CDR2 YYNGEE come from the germline V gene. Written as DNA, the CDR3 is TGTGCCAGCAGCGTGCAAGGAGGCAATGAGCAGTTCTTC. It translates to CASSVQGGNEQFF.

This CDR3 reads CAWSVNHLNTDTQYF. CDR3 nucleotides: TGTGCCTGGAGTGTTAATCATTTGAACACAGATACGCAGTATTTT. The chain employs TRBV30 and TRBJ2-3; D unresolved. Trimming cost V 0 bases and J 2 bases, with 12 bases left between them. The length of the CDR3 is 15 residues. Germline V gene sequence: CDR1 GTSNPN, CDR2 SVGIG (reference sequence).

Only a few counts were recorded for this clone. The V gene is TRBV7-3, the J gene TRBJ2-3; D gene uncertain. The CDR3 has 14 amino acids. Trimming left V 2 bases short and J 3 bases short, with 9 bases between. CDR1 SGHTA and CDR2 FQGTGA come from the germline V gene. As DNA, the CDR3 is TGTGCCAGCAGCTTAGGGAAAGGGACAGATACGCAGTATTTT. This translates into CASSLGKGTDTQYF.